This T cell receptor (beta chain) was identified during a study of regulatory T cells in long-lasting Graves disease. This CDR3 has 17 amino acids. Germline V gene lookup returns CDR1 SGHTA and CDR2 FQGNSA. Trimming stripped 4 bases from V and 3 bases from J, with 21 bases between. Construction of the TCR beta libraries employed iRepertoire HTBI primers in conjunction with Arm-PCR of CDR3 regions. TCRdb ran MiXCR on the multiplex PCR reads and lists one entry per CDR3 protein. The data contain more than 300,000 distinct CDR3 sequences, about 20% of them singletons. Time point specified: persistent/refractory GD, antithyroid drugs over 5 years with positive TRAb. RNA extracted from PBMCs served as the sequencing template. Patients met American Thyroid Association criteria for Graves' disease.

The material was peripheral blood mononuclear cells (PBMCs), obtained when the disease was refractory, from a patient treated with antithyroid drugs. The genes are TRBV7-2 and TRBJ2-5; D might be TRBD2 (5 bases). This TCR came from a female donor with Graves disease. CDR3 region: CASSSPIGNIWEETQYF. The CDR3 region has the DNA TGTGCCAGCAGCTCGCCTATCGGGAATATCTGGGAAGAGACCCAGTACTTC.